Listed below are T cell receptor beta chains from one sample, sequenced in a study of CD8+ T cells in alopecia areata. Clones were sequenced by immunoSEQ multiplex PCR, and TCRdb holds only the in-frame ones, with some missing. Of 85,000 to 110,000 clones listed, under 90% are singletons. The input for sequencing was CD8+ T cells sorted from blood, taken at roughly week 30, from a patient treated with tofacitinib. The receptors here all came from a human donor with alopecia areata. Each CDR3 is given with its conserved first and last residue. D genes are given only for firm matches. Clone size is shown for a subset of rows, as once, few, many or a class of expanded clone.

TGTGCCAGCAGTTTAACAGGATTTGGCTATGGCTACACCTTC	CASSLTGFGYGYTF	TRBV27	TRBJ1-2	-	-
TGTGCCAGCAGCGCCCCGGTACTAGCGGGCAATGAGCAGTTCTTC	CASSAPVLAGNEQFF	TRBV9	TRBJ2-1	TRBD2	-
TGCGCCAGCTCGTCGACTAGCTCGGGGACCCAGTACTTC	CASSSTSSGTQYF	TRBV10-2	TRBJ2-5	TRBD2	-
TGTGCCAGCAGATATGTCGGACCTAACAATGAGCAGTTCTTC	CASRYVGPNNEQFF	TRBV7-2	TRBJ2-1	-	-
TGCGCCAGCACGGGGGGATGGGGCAATGGGCAGTACTTC	CASTGGWGNGQYF	TRBV10-2	TRBJ2-7	TRBD2	-
TGCGCCAGCAGCACCCACAGCCTCAGCTCCTACGAGCAGTACTTC	CASSTHSLSSYEQYF	TRBV4-1	TRBJ2-7	-	-
TGTGCCAGCTCGGTCCGGGACAGGGAACACGAGCAGTACTTC	CASSVRDREHEQYF	TRBV18	TRBJ2-7	TRBD1	-
TGTGCCAGCGGAAGAACGGGACTAGCCGTAACCGGGGAGCTGTTTTTT	CASGRTGLAVTGELFF	TRBV6-6	TRBJ2-2	TRBD2	-
TGTGCCTGGAGTGATCTGAAGCCAGAGACCCAGTACTTC	CAWSDLKPETQYF	TRBV30	TRBJ2-5	-	-
TGTGCCAGCATCCGGGGCTACGAGCAGTACTTC	CASIRGYEQYF	TRBV6-1	TRBJ2-7	-	-
TGTGCCAGCAGCTCCCGGGGGGGGCAAGAGCAGTTCTTC	CASSSRGGQEQFF	TRBV11-2	TRBJ2-1	TRBD2	-
TGTGCCAGCAGTGAAATTTTCCCCTCCTACGAGCAGTACTTC	CASSEIFPSYEQYF	TRBV6-1	TRBJ2-7	-	-
TGCAGCGTAGTTACGACCGTGAACACTGAAGCTTTCTTT	CSVVTTVNTEAFF	TRBV29-1	TRBJ1-1	-	-
TGTGCCAGCAGTCCCGTTTTAGGGGAGCAGTACTTC	CASSPVLGEQYF	TRBV27	TRBJ2-7	-	once
TGTGCCAGCAGTTTATCGGGACAGAGGGAAGCTTTCTTT	CASSLSGQREAFF	TRBV27	TRBJ1-1	TRBD1	-
TGTGCTAGTGGTTTCCTCGGTGGGCCACCGAACAATGAGCAGTTCTTC	CASGFLGGPPNNEQFF	TRBV12-5	TRBJ2-1	-	-
TGTGCCAGCAGCATAATAACAGGGGGTACTGAAGCTTTCTTT	CASSIITGGTEAFF	TRBV7-2	TRBJ1-1	TRBD1	-
TGTGCCAGCAGTCGCCCCGGATCCTATAATTCACCCCTCCACTTT	CASSRPGSYNSPLHF	TRBV27	TRBJ1-6	-	once
TGTGCCAGCAGCTTCGGGGGGGCCTTAGATACGCAGTATTTT	CASSFGGALDTQYF	TRBV7-9	TRBJ2-3	TRBD2	-
TGTGCCAGCAGTTACGAGGGGTACGAGCAGTACTTC	CASSYEGYEQYF	TRBV7-9	TRBJ2-7	-	-
TGTGCCAGCAGCCCGACAGACGGACAGACCTGGAACACTGAAGCTTTCTTT	CASSPTDGQTWNTEAFF	TRBV5-8	TRBJ1-1	-	-
TGTGCCAGCAGTCCCCCAGGGATCCACAATGAGCAGTTCTTC	CASSPPGIHNEQFF	TRBV28	TRBJ2-1	-	-
TGTGCCAGCACTCAAGGGGGCTTCAACAATGAGCAGTTCTTC	CASTQGGFNNEQFF	TRBV11-2	TRBJ2-1	TRBD1	-
TGTGCCAGCAGCTTACTTACGGGGGACAGGGGGCGACTTGGGGCCAACGTCCTGACTTTC	CASSLLTGDRGRLGANVLTF	TRBV7-6	TRBJ2-6	TRBD1	-
TGTGCCAGCACCCCGGGGACTAGCGCCTACGAGCAGTACTTC	CASTPGTSAYEQYF	TRBV6-6	TRBJ2-7	TRBD2	-
TGTGCCAGCAGCTCAACCGAGGGGGATTGGGGCAATCAGCCCCAGCATTTT	CASSSTEGDWGNQPQHF	TRBV7-9	TRBJ1-5	-	-
TGTGCCAGCAGCTTAGAGTGGAGCTCCTACAATGAGCAGTTCTTC	CASSLEWSSYNEQFF	TRBV7-9	TRBJ2-1	-	-
TGTGCCAGCAGCTTGGCCAACAGCGAGCAGTTCTTC	CASSLANSEQFF	TRBV5-6	TRBJ2-1	-	once
TGCAGCGTTGTCTGGCTGGACGGCAACACCGGGGAGCCGTTTTTT	CSVVWLDGNTGEPFF	TRBV29-1	TRBJ2-2	-	-
TGTGCCAGCAGCTTAGACATGATGATGACTGTCGAAGAGACCCAGTACTTC	CASSLDMMMTVEETQYF	TRBV7-8	TRBJ2-5	-	-
TGTGCCAGCAGCTTATGGGGACAGGGGGACCCCTATGGCTACACCTTC	CASSLWGQGDPYGYTF	TRBV7-2	TRBJ1-2	TRBD1	-
TGTGCCAGCAGCTTAGACCCTCGGGGGGCCGCGGATACGCAGTATTTT	CASSLDPRGAADTQYF	TRBV7-2	TRBJ2-3	-	-
TGTGCCAGCAGTGTACAGGGGGCGCGGGGCGAGCAGTACTTC	CASSVQGARGEQYF	TRBV27	TRBJ2-7	TRBD1	-
TGTGCCAGCAGTTTATATGCCGGGGAGCTGTTTTTT	CASSLYAGELFF	TRBV27	TRBJ2-2	-	-